This T cell receptor (beta chain) comes out of a study of cytomegalovirus exposure and HLA in healthy donors. Study-wide background: The early release's HLA-typed donors yielded about 85 million unique TCRs. Study outcomes and limitations: It was reportedly the case that the classifier diagnosed cytomegalovirus status with high specificity and sensitivity. Many donors carried some public TCRs, although rarity characterized most TCR sequences. The study designated 150 or so TCR beta chains cytomegalovirus-associated.

The CDR3 is made up of 17 amino acids. The V gene lost 4 bases and the J gene lost 0 bases, with 17 bases spanning the gap. Germline V gene sequence: CDR1 SGHRS, CDR2 YFSETQ. 60 Vbeta and 13 Jbeta primers were used in PCR. The method was immunoSEQ multiplex PCR; TCRdb's version includes in-frame clones alone and lacks a portion of them. The profile shows over 95,000 clones, approximately 74% of them singletons. For this clone: What it binds is not known.

This receptor was taken from a woman between 40 and 55 years old in good health and CMV-seropositive. Sequencing used PBMCs. This chain connects TRBV5-1 to TRBJ2-1, with TRBD2 as a possible D gene (6 bases). Here the CDR3 reads CASSTYSSASSYNEQFF. CDR3 nucleotide sequence: TGCGCCAGCAGCACCTACTCTAGCGCCAGCTCCTACAATGAGCAGTTCTTC.